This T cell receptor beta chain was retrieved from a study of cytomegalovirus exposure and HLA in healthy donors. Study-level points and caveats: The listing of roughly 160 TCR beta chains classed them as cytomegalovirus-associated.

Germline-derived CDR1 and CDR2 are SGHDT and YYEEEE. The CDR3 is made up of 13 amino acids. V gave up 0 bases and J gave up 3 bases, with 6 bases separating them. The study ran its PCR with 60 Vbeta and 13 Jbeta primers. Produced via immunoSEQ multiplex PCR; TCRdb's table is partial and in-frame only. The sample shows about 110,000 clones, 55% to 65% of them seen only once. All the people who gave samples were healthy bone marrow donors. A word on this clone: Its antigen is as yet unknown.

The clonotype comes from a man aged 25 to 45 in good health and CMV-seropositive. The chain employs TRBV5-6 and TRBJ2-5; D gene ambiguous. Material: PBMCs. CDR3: CASSLDPEETQYF. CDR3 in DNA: TGTGCCAGCAGCTTGGACCCAGAAGAGACCCAGTACTTC.